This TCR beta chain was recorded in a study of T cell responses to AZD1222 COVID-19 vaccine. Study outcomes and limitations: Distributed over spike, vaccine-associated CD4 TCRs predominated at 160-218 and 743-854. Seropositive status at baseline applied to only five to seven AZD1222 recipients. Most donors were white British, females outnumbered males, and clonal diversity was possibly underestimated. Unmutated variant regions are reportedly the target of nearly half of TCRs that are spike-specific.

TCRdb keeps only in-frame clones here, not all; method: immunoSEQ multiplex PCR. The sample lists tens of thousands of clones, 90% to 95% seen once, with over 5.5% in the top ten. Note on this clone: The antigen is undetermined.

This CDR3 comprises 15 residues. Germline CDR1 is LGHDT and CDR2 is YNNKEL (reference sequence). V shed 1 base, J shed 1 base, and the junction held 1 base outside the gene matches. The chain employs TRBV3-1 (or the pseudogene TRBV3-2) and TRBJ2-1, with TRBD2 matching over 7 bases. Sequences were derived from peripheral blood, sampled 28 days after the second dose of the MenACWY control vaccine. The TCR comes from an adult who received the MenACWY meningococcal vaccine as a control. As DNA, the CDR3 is TGTGCCAGCAGCCAAGGCGGGAGATCCTACAATGAGCAGTTCTTC. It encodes CASSQGGRSYNEQFF.